The sequence of this T cell receptor (beta chain) was determined in a study of cytomegalovirus exposure and HLA in healthy donors. In the study overall: As released early, the data held about 85 million unique TCRs from HLA-typed donors.

Use of 60 Vbeta and 13 Jbeta primers characterized the PCR. Repertoires were generated with immunoSEQ multiplex PCR, while TCRdb's copy carries only in-frame clones and drops some. The sample comprises 140,000 to 150,000 clones, roughly 82% of which are singletons, and roughly 3.4% rests with the top ten. Trimming left V 4 bases short and J 4 bases short, with 6 bases between. The V gene's germline CDR1 is SGDLS and CDR2 YYNGEE. CDR3 length: 12 amino acids. The TCR originated in a male donor in good health and CMV-seronegative. The chain couples TRBV9 to TRBJ2-1; unclear D gene. Input material: PBMCs. The CDR3 bases are TGTGCCAGCAGCCCTCGGTACAATGAGCAGTTCTTC. Protein sequence: CASSPRYNEQFF.